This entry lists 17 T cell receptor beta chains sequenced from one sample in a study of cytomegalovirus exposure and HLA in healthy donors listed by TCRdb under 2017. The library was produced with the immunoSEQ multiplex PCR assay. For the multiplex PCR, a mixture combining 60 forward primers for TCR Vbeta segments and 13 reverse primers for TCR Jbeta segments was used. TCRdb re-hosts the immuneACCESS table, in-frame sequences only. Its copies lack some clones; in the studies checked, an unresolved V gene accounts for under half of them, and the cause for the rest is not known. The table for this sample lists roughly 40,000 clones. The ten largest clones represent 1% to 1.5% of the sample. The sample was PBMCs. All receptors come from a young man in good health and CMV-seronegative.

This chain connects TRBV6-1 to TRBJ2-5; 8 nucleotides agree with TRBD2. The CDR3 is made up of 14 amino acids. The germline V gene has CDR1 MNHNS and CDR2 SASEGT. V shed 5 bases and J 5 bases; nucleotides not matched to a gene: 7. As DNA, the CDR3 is TGTGCCAGCAGTCCCGGACTAGCAGTGGAGACCCAGTACTTC. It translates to CASSPGLAVETQYF.

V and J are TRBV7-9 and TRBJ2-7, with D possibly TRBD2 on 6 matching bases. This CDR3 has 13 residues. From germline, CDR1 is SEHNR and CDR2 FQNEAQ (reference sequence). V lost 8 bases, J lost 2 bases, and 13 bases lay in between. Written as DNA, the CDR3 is TGTGCCAGCGAAGGGACTCTACCCTACGAGCAGTACTTC. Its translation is CASEGTLPYEQYF.

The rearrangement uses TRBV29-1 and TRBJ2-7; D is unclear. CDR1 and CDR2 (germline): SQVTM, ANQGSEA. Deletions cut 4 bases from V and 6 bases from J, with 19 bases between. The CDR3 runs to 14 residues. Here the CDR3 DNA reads TGCAGCGTTGGAGAAGCCGTGGGCCCGAGCGAGCAGTACTTC. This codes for CSVGEAVGPSEQYF.

The CDR3 sequence is CSVEGPEPQHF. DNA of the CDR3: TGCAGCGTTGAAGGCCCGGAGCCCCAGCATTTT. This chain links TRBV29-1 with TRBJ1-5, with D uncertain. The CDR3 is 11 amino acids. The germline gives CDR1 SQVTM, CDR2 ANQGSEA. Trimming removed 1 base from V and 8 bases from J, with 6 bases in between.

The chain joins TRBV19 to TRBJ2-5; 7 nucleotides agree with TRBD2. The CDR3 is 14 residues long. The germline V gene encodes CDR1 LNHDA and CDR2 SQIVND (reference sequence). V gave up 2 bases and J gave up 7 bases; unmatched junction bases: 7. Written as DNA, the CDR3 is TGTGCCAGTAGTATAAGTCTCACGGGGGGGACCCAGTACTTC. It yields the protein CASSISLTGGTQYF.

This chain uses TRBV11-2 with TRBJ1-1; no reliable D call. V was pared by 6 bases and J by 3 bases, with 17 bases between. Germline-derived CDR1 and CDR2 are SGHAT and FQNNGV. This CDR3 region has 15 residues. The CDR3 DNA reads TGTGCCAGCAGTCTAACGCGGGGTTTGGACACTGAAGCTTTCTTT. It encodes CASSLTRGLDTEAFF.

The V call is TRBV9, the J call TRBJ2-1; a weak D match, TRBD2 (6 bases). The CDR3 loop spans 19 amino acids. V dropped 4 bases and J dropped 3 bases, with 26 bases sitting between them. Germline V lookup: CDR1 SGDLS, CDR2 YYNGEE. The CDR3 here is CASSPPIEGSGKLYNEQFF. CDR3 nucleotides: TGTGCCAGCAGCCCCCCAATCGAGGGTAGCGGCAAGCTCTACAATGAGCAGTTCTTC.

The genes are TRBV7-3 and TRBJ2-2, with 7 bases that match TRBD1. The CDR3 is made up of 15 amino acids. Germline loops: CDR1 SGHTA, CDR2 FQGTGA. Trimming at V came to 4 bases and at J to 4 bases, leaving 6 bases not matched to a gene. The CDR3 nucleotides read TGTGCCAGCAGCTCCGGGACAGCCTTCACCGGGGAGCTGTTTTTT. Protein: CASSSGTAFTGELFF.

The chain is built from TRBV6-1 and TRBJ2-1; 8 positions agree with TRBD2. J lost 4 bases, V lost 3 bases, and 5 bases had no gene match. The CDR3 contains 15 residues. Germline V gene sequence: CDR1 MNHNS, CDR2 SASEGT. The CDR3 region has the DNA TGTGCCAGCAGTGAGCTTTCGGGGGGGTACAATGAGCAGTTCTTC. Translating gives CASSELSGGYNEQFF.

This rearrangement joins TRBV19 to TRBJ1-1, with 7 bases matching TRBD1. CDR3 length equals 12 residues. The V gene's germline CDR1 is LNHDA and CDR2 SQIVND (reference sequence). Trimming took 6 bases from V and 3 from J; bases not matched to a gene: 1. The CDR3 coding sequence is TGTGCCAGTAGGGGACAGTACACTGAAGCTTTCTTT. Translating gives CASRGQYTEAFF.

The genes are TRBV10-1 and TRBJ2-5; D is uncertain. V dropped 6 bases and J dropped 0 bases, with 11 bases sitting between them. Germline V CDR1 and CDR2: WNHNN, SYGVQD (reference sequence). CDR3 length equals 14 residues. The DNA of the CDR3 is TGCGCCAGCAGGCGTGAGGAGTACCAAGAGACCCAGTACTTC. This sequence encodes CASRREEYQETQYF.

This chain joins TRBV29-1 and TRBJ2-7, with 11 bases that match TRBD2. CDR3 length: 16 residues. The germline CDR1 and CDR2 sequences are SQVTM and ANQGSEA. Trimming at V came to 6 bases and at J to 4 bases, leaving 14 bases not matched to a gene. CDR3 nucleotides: TGCAGCGTCGCCGGTTCAACTAGCGGGAGTAGGTACGAGCAGTACTTC. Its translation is CSVAGSTSGSRYEQYF.

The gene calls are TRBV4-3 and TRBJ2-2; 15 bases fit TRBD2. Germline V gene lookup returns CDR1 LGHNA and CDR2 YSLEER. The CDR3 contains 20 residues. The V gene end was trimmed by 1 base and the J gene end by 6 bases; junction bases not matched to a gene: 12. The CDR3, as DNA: TGCGCCAGCAGCCAAGCTCTGTCCGGGACTAGCGGGAGGCGGGCCGGGGAGCTGTTTTTT. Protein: CASSQALSGTSGRRAGELFF.

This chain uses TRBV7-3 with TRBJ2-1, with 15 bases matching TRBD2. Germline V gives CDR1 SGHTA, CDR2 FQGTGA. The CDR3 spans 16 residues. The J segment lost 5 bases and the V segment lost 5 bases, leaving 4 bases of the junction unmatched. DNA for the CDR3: TGTGCCAGCAGCCCCTGGACTAGCGGGAGGGACAATGAGCAGTTCTTC. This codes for CASSPWTSGRDNEQFF.

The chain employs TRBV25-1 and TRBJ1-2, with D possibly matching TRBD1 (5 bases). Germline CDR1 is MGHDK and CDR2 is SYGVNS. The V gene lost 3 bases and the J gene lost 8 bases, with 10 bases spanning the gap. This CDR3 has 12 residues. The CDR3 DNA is TGTGCCAGCAGTGACTTAGGGGAAGGCTACACCTTC. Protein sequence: CASSDLGEGYTF.

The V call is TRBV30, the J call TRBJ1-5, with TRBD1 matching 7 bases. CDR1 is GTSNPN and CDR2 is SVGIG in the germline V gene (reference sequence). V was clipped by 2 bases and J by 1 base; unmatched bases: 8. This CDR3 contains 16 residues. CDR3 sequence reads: CAWSPETGRSNQPQHF. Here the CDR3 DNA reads TGTGCCTGGAGTCCAGAGACAGGGAGGAGCAATCAGCCCCAGCATTTT.

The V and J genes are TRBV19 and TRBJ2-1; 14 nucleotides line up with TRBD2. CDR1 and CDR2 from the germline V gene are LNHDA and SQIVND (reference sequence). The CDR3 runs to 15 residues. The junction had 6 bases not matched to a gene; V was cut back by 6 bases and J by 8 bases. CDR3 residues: CASSRGTSGSYEQFF. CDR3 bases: TGTGCCAGTAGCCGAGGGACTAGCGGGAGCTATGAGCAGTTCTTC.